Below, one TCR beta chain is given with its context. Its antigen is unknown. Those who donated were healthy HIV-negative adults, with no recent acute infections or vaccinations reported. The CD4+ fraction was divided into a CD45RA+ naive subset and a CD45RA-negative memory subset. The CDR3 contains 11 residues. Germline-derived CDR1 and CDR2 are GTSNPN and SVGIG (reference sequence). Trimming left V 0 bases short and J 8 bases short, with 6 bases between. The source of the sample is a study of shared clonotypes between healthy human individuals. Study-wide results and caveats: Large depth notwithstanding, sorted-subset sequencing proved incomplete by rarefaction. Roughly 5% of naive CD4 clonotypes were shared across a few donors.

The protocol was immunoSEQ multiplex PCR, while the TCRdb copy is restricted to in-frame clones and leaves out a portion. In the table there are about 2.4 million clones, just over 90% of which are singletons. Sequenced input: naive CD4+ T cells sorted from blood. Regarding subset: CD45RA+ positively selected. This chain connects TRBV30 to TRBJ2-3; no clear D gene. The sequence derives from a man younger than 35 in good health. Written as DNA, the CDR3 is TGTGCCTGGAGTGTACAAGGTACGCAGTATTTT. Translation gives CAWSVQGTQYF.